This is a list of T cell receptor beta chains from one sample in a study of molecular identifiers for immune sequencing clone quantification. TCRdb reanalysed the PCR reads using MiXCR and keeps one entry per CDR3 protein. This sample has just under 650,000 distinct CDR3 sequences, with 20% found just once. Input material: naive CD8+ T cells from blood, with Jurkat cell RNA spiked in. The receptor set was obtained from a human donor in good health. Some libraries in this study had Jurkat cell RNA spiked in. Each CDR3 is given with its conserved first and last residue. A D gene is named only where the DNA matches it firmly. Not all rows give a size; the values are once, few, many and, for expanded clones, a class.

>.|.|TRBV5-4|TRBJ2-5
TGTGCCAGCAGCAAGGACGGCCAAGAGACCCAGTACTTC
CASSKDGQETQYF
>TRBD2|.|TRBV20-1|TRBJ2-5
TGCAGTGCTAGTCCGGTTACTAGCGGAATTCAAGAGACCCAGTACTTC
CSASPVTSGIQETQYF
>TRBD1|many|TRBV27|TRBJ1-2
TGTGCCAGCAGTTTTGGGACAGGGAAGAGCTACACCTTC
CASSFGTGKSYTF
>.|.|TRBV7-6|TRBJ1-1
TGTGCCAGCAGTGCTGTGGGGGGGTTGAACACTGAAGCTTTCTTT
CASSAVGGLNTEAFF
>.|many|TRBV9|TRBJ2-5
TGTGCCAGCAGCAGCCGGGACAACCAAGAGACCCAGTACTTC
CASSSRDNQETQYF
>TRBD2|few|TRBV19|TRBJ2-2
TGTGCCAGTAGTATTTCAGCGGGGGGTACCGGGGAGCTGTTTTTT
CASSISAGGTGELFF
>.|.|TRBV28|TRBJ2-3
TGTGCCAGCAGTATGGGGACGCAGTATTTT
CASSMGTQYF
>.|many|TRBV12-3/TRBV12-4|TRBJ2-3
TGTGCCAGCAGTTCGTCGCGGGGAGGCACAGATACGCAGTATTTT
CASSSSRGGTDTQYF
>.|many|TRBV28|TRBJ2-5
TGTGCCAGCAGTTACACGGGGGACCCGGAGACCCAGTACTTC
CASSYTGDPETQYF
>TRBD1|many|TRBV5-1|TRBJ2-4
TGCGCCAGCAGCTTGCCGACAGGGGTTGAAAACATTCAGTACTTC
CASSLPTGVENIQYF
>.|many|TRBV5-6|TRBJ2-6
TGTGCCAGCAGCTTGGACACGTACTCTGGGGCCAACGTCCTGACTTTC
CASSLDTYSGANVLTF
>TRBD1|few|TRBV19|TRBJ2-3
TGTGCCAGTACGGGGACAGGGGTGTTCGCAGATACGCAGTATTTT
CASTGTGVFADTQYF
>.|.|TRBV19|TRBJ2-3
TGTGCCAGTAGTATAGCCTACAGGAGAAGCGCAGATACGCAGTATTTT
CASSIAYRRSADTQYF
>.|few|TRBV19|TRBJ1-1
TGTGCCAGTAGACTTGGAGGGGGTTACACTGAAGCTCTCTTT
CASRLGGGYTEALF
>.|many|TRBV29-1|TRBJ1-1
TGCAGCGTTGAACGGGCGGGGAGAAACACTGAAGCTTTCTTT
CSVERAGRNTEAFF
>TRBD1|once|TRBV6-5|TRBJ2-3
TGTACCAGCAGTTGGGACAGTAGCACAGATACGCAGTATTTT
CTSSWDSSTDTQYF
>.|many|TRBV30|TRBJ2-3
TGTGCCTGGAGTGATTGGCGGGGTGGGACAGATACGCAGTATTTT
CAWSDWRGGTDTQYF
>TRBD1|many|TRBV4-1|TRBJ1-5
TGCGCCAGCAGTGAAGGACAGGGGTTTAATCAGCCCCAGCATTTT
CASSEGQGFNQPQHF
>.|.|TRBV6-5|TRBJ1-1
TGTGCCAGCAGCCTGGCGGCTTGGGGAGGAACTGAAGCTTTCTTT
CASSLAAWGGTEAFF
>TRBD2|many|TRBV7-2|TRBJ2-7
TGTGCCAGCAGCCCGAGCGGGAGCACCTACGAGCAGTACTTC
CASSPSGSTYEQYF
>.|many|TRBV27|TRBJ1-2
TGTGCCAGCGGGGACTATGGGACGGCGGTTGGAGGCTACACCTTC
CASGDYGTAVGGYTF
>TRBD2|many|TRBV2|TRBJ2-1
TGTGCCAGCAGTGGGGTAGCGGGGCAAGCAGAGCAGTTCTTC
CASSGVAGQAEQFF
>TRBD2|many|TRBV24-1|TRBJ2-2
TGTGCCACCCAATCCCCCCGGACTAGCGGGGAGAACACCGGGGAGCTGTTTTTT
CATQSPRTSGENTGELFF
>.|many|TRBV12-3/TRBV12-4|TRBJ2-7
TGTGCCAGCAGTTTCGGGCAGCCCAGCCGAGTGCCCTACGAGCAGTACTTC
CASSFGQPSRVPYEQYF
>.|many|TRBV4-3|TRBJ2-3
TGCGCCAGCAGCCCTTTCAGCACAGATACGCAGTATTTT
CASSPFSTDTQYF
>TRBD1|many|TRBV7-9|TRBJ2-7
TGTGCCAGCAGTCCCGGGACAGGGGCGACCGACCGCTACGAGCAGTACTTC
CASSPGTGATDRYEQYF
>.|many|TRBV6-5|TRBJ2-7
TGTGCCAGCAGTTACAGGGGAAGTTCCGAGCAGTACTTC
CASSYRGSSEQYF
>.|many|TRBV12-3/TRBV12-4|TRBJ2-3
TGTGCCAGCAGCTCTGGACCGGGGGTGGATACGCAGTATTTT
CASSSGPGVDTQYF
>TRBD1|few|TRBV19|TRBJ2-3
TGTGCCAGTAGTCCCGGGACAGGGTATTTCACAGATACGCAGTATTTT
CASSPGTGYFTDTQYF
>TRBD1|many|TRBV6-2/TRBV6-3|TRBJ2-6
TGTGCCAGCAGTGAGACAGGGGCCCACTTCTCTGGGGCCAACGTCCTGACTTTC
CASSETGAHFSGANVLTF
>TRBD1|few|TRBV27|TRBJ2-7
TGTGCCAGCAGCCCCTCAGGGGGCTATCGGTACGAGCAGTACTTC
CASSPSGGYRYEQYF